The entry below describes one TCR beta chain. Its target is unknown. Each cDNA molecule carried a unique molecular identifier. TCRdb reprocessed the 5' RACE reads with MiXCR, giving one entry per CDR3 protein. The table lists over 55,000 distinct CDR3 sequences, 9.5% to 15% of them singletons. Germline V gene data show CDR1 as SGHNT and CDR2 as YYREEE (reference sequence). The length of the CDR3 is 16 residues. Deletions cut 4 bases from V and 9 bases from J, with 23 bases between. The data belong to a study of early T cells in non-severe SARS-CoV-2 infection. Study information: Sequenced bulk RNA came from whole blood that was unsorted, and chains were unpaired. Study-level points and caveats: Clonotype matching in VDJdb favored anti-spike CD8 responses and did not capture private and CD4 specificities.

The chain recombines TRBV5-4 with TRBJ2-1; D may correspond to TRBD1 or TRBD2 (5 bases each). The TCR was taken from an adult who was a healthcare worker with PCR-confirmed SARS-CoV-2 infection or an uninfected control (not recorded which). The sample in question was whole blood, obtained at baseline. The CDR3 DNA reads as TGTGCCAGCAGCCTCCACCCGGGACCACCCCCTGGTGAGCAGTTCTTC. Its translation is CASSLHPGPPPGEQFF.